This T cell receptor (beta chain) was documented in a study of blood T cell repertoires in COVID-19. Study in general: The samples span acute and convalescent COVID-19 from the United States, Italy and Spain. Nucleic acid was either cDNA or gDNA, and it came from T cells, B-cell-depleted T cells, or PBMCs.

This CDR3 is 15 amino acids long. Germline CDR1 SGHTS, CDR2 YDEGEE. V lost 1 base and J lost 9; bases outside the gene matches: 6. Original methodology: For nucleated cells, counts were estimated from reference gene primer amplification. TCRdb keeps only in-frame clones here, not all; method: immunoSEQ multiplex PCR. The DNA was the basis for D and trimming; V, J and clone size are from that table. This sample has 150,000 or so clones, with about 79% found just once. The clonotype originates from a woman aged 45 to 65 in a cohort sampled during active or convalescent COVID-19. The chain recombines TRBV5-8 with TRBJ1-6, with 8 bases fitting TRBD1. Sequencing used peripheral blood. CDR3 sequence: CASSLRTGLTSPLHF. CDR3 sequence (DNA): TGTGCCAGCAGCTTGAGGACAGGGTTGACTTCACCCCTCCACTTT.